Following are 18 T cell receptor beta chains from one sample sequenced in a study of blood T cell repertoires in COVID-19. TCRdb keeps only in-frame clones here, not all; method: immunoSEQ multiplex PCR. The sample comprises roughly 200,000 clones, 83% of which are singletons, and roughly 9.4% rests with the top ten. Material: peripheral blood. The receptors derive from a man aged 35 to 55 with active or convalescent COVID-19.

The rearrangement joins TRBV6-4 to TRBJ2-1; possible D gene TRBD2, 5 bases. V lost 6 bases, J lost 5 bases, and 11 bases lay in between. Germline CDR1 reads MRHNA; CDR2 reads SNTAGT. The CDR3 contains 13 residues. Here the CDR3 reads CASSVSANNEQFF. CDR3 in DNA: TGTGCCAGCAGCGTTAGCGCAAACAATGAGCAGTTCTTC.

J is TRBJ2-5 and V is TRBV11-3; D gene ambiguous. The ends were cut back, 1 base at V and 4 bases at J, with 10 bases in the middle. This CDR3 is 14 amino acids long. CDR1 and CDR2 from the germline V gene are SGHNT and YENEEA. As DNA, the CDR3 is TGTGCCAGCAGCTTAGGAGGAGAGGCAGAGACCCAGTACTTC. This codes for CASSLGGEAETQYF.

The genes are TRBV5-4 and TRBJ2-2; 10 nucleotides match TRBD1. V dropped 4 bases and J dropped 7; count of bases not matched to a gene: 10. The CDR3 has 16 residues. Germline assignment: CDR1 SGHNT and CDR2 YYREEE (reference sequence). CDR3 nucleotides: TGTGCCAGCAGCAACGCCGGGACAGGGGTTATCGGGGAGCTGTTTTTT. Its translation: CASSNAGTGVIGELFF.

The chain joins TRBV18 to TRBJ2-1; 15 bases match TRBD2. Germline assignment: CDR1 KGHSH and CDR2 LQKENI. The CDR3 has 15 amino acids. The junction had 5 bases not matched to a gene; V was cut back by 6 bases and J by 8 bases. The CDR3 spells CASSPGLAGGHEQFF. The CDR3 nucleotides are TGTGCCAGCTCCCCCGGACTAGCGGGAGGGCATGAGCAGTTCTTC.

The V call is TRBV2, the J call TRBJ2-1, with 12 positions matching TRBD2. The CDR3 extends over 14 amino acids. J gave up 4 bases and V 8 bases, and 3 bases lay outside the gene matches. Germline V gene sequence: CDR1 SNHLY, CDR2 FYNNEI. The CDR3 coding sequence is TGTGCCAGCGGAACTAGCGGGGGGTACAATGAGCAGTTCTTC. It specifies CASGTSGGYNEQFF.

The chain links TRBV30 to TRBJ1-1; 9 positions agree with TRBD1. Trimming took 6 bases from V and 0 from J; bases not matched to a gene: 14. The CDR3 extends over 17 amino acids. CDR1 is GTSNPN and CDR2 is SVGIG in the germline V gene (reference sequence). The CDR3 DNA reads TGTGCCTGTCTTAAACAGGGGGCCTATCCCATGAACACTGAAGCTTTCTTT. Translation gives CACLKQGAYPMNTEAFF.

The J gene is TRBJ2-4, the V gene TRBV7-2; D ambiguous. The CDR3 covers 15 residues. Germline V lookup: CDR1 SGHTA, CDR2 FQGNSA. V shed 4 bases and J shed 0 bases, with 10 bases lying between them. The CDR3 sequence: CASSSQNLAKNIQYF. The CDR3 bases are TGTGCCAGCAGCTCCCAGAATCTAGCCAAAAACATTCAGTACTTC.

The chain recombines TRBV6-2 or TRBV6-3 with TRBJ1-2; 8 bases are shared with TRBD1. Germline values: CDR1 MNHEY, CDR2 SVGEGT. The V segment lost 4 bases and the J segment 2 bases; nucleotides outside the gene matches: 0. The CDR3 runs to 13 residues. The CDR3 coding sequence is TGTGCCAGCAGTTGGACAGGGAACTATGGCTACACCTTC. Translated: CASSWTGNYGYTF.

The rearrangement uses TRBV4-1 and TRBJ1-2, with D perhaps matching TRBD1 (5 bases). The CDR3 consists of 15 residues. The ends were cut back, 0 bases at V and 4 bases at J, with 12 bases in the middle. Germline V gene lookup returns CDR1 MGHRA and CDR2 YSYEKL. The CDR3 protein is CASSQENEGAYGYTF. The CDR3 DNA follows: TGCGCCAGCAGCCAAGAGAATGAAGGGGCCTATGGCTACACCTTC.

This sequence joins TRBV7-6 and TRBJ2-1; TRBD1 is a possible D gene (5 bases). Per germline, CDR1 SGHVS and CDR2 FNYEAQ. CDR3 length equals 15 residues. V was pared by 6 bases and J by 9 bases, with 21 bases between. In nucleotides, the CDR3 is TGTGCCAGCAGAACTGGACAAGGTTCGAACAGTGAGCAGTTCTTC. This sequence encodes CASRTGQGSNSEQFF.

J is TRBJ1-1 and V is TRBV18; D may be TRBD1 (5 bases). The germline V gene has CDR1 KGHSH and CDR2 LQKENI. Trimming shortened V by 5 bases and J by 1 base, and 8 bases separated the two germline ends. CDR3 length equals 13 residues. The CDR3 is CASSRQKNTEAFF. In DNA form, the CDR3 reads TGTGCCAGCTCAAGACAGAAGAACACTGAAGCTTTCTTT.

This clone has only a few counts. The V gene is TRBV6-6, the J gene TRBJ1-4; TRBD1 matches at 8 bases. Germline CDR1 is MNHNY and CDR2 is SVGAGI (reference sequence). The CDR3 spans 14 residues. V lost 2 bases, J lost 8 bases, and 4 bases stayed unmatched. Here the CDR3 DNA reads TGTGCCAGCAGTTACCCTGGACAGGGCGAAAAACTGTTTTTT. It translates to CASSYPGQGEKLFF.

The chain employs TRBV11-3 and TRBJ2-7, with 8 bases that match TRBD1. Germline values: CDR1 SGHNT, CDR2 YENEEA. V trimming: 4 bases; J trimming: 7 bases; junction bases outside the gene matches: 9. The length of the CDR3 is 14 residues. The CDR3 nucleotides are TGTGCCAGCAGCTACCGGGACAGGAGAGAAGAGCAGTACTTC. Encoded protein: CASSYRDRREEQYF.

The chain uses TRBV2 and TRBJ2-7, with 10 bases that match TRBD1. The germline gives CDR1 SNHLY, CDR2 FYNNEI. Trimming took 2 bases from V and 2 from J; bases not matched to a gene: 18. CDR3 length equals 20 residues. For the CDR3, the DNA is TGTGCCAGCAGTGAAAGGGACAGGGGAAAGTTGGGTGTCTTAACCTACGAGCAGTACTTC. Protein: CASSERDRGKLGVLTYEQYF.

This sequence joins TRBV11-3 and TRBJ2-7, with 7 bases fitting TRBD1. V dropped 6 bases and J dropped 1; count of bases not matched to a gene: 6. Germline V CDR1 and CDR2: SGHNT, YENEEA. The CDR3 is 14 amino acids. DNA for the CDR3: TGTGCCAGCAGTTGGGACAGCGATTCCTACGAGCAGTACTTC. This gives the protein CASSWDSDSYEQYF.

The chain recombines TRBV3-1 (or the pseudogene TRBV3-2) with TRBJ2-3; 8 bases match TRBD2. V was clipped by 4 bases and J by 3 bases; unmatched bases: 9. This CDR3 region has 16 residues. Germline CDR1 reads LGHDT; CDR2 reads YNNKEL (reference sequence). The CDR3 protein is CASSPGGGVGTDTQYF. The DNA of the CDR3 is TGTGCCAGCAGCCCCGGGGGGGGTGTAGGTACAGATACGCAGTATTTT.

The gene calls are TRBV2 and TRBJ1-3, with TRBD1 as a possible D gene (6 bases). With 6 bases removed from V and 4 bases from J, the gap between germline ends came to 10 bases. CDR3 length equals 13 residues. CDR1 is SNHLY, CDR2 FYNNEI, per germline. CDR3: CASRRGSGNTIYF. CDR3 nucleotides: TGTGCCAGCAGAAGGGGGTCAGGAAACACCATATATTTT.

With regard to this clone: This sample includes further DNA sequences coding for the same CDR3. The rearrangement uses TRBV5-1 and TRBJ2-5, with 9 bases fitting TRBD1. J gave up 5 bases and V 3 bases, and 5 bases lay outside the gene matches. This CDR3 is built from 14 residues. Germline CDR1 is SGHRS and CDR2 is YFSETQ. In DNA form, the CDR3 reads TGCGCCAGCAGCTCGGGACAGGGAGGCGAGACCCAGTACTTC. Translation gives CASSSGQGGETQYF.